The present T cell receptor (beta chain) was sequenced within a study of T cells in localized non-small cell lung cancer. This clone has only a few counts. Its antigen is not known. Germline V gene data show CDR1 as LNHNV and CDR2 as YYDKDF (reference sequence). The V gene lost 5 bases and the J gene lost 0 bases, with 10 bases spanning the gap. CDR3 length equals 15 residues. Study outcomes and limitations: It remains possible that heterogeneity exists, since only one tumor region was sequenced. Clonality of T cells reached its maximum in uninvolved adjacent lung, surpassing tumor. Greater blood T cell density accompanied longer overall survival. Turning up in adjacent lung were a median about 61 of the top 100 tumor clones.

Generated by immunoSEQ multiplex PCR, the TCRdb table keeps only in-frame clones and is missing some. This sample yields some 22,000 clones, of which about 81% are seen a single time; approximately 2.4% belongs to the top ten. This TCR was sampled from a man aged 40 to 69 with stage I lung adenocarcinoma. The chain uses TRBV15 and TRBJ1-4, with D possibly TRBD1 on 5 matching bases. The material was peripheral blood, obtained before any cancer treatment. CDR3 protein: CATSPGDATNEKLFF. The DNA for the CDR3 is TGTGCCACCAGCCCTGGGGACGCAACTAATGAAAAACTGTTTTTT.